This TCR beta chain was documented in a study of T cell responses to AZD1222 COVID-19 vaccine (dated by TCRdb to the early 2020s). As for the study more broadly: AZD1222 recipients whose second dose came at about 4 weeks and those whose second dose came at about 12 weeks were combined into one group, since spike-specific TCR depth and breadth did not differ between the two schedules. A total of approximately 240 trial participants underwent TCR sequencing, of whom 207 received two doses of AZD1222 and approximately 25 received two doses of the MenACWY control vaccine. Enrollment into the trials was organized by age into subgroups of 18-55, 56-69 and 70-plus years, and those subgroups contained 148, 28 and 57 TCR-sequenced participants, respectively.

In light of the paper, this sample's time point label describes: baseline before first vaccination. Vaccinee samples came from UK trials COV001 and COV002, including a single-blind randomized controlled phase 2/3 trial of AZD1222 (ChAdOx1 nCoV-19) in healthy adults. For TCRbeta chain sequencing, PBMC samples were collected from trial participants at day 0 and at day 28 after the second dose. Summary of the overall study and its limitations: In the small 56-69-year group, the increase in depth fell short of significance, most likely because of low power. Conclusions about previously exposed vaccinees are limited, since just 5 or 6 AZD1222 recipients were seropositive for SARS-CoV-2 at baseline. The whole spike protein was spanned by vaccine-associated CD4 TCRs, and dominant responses were seen in regions 160-218 and 743-854. Epitopes outside the regions mutated in the B.1.351 and B.1.1.7 variants were reportedly recognized by nearly half of the unique spike-specific TCRs. Because no samples from the day 14 peak response were available, repertoires could be characterized only after the peak T cell response. Participants were mostly white British and included more females than males, and it was suggested by the authors that clonal diversity may have been underestimated. After two AZD1222 doses, spike-specific TCR breadth and depth were significantly higher than at day 0 and than in MenACWY recipients.

Comment on this clone: Which antigen it targets is not known. No much larger clone exists at a distance of one base, and base qualities are not known.

The CDR3 regions of human TCRbeta chains were subjected to immunosequencing. The study's processing was this. TCRs in the repertoires were matched against a reference library of SARS-CoV-2-specific TCRs that had been generated with the MIRA antigen-specificity platform. Breadth meant the fraction of unique TCRs that were SARS-CoV-2-associated, whereas depth meant the fraction of total T cells that were SARS-CoV-2-associated. Using the MIRA data, every spike-specific TCR was mapped to the spike region that the TCR reacted to and assigned to either a CD4 or a CD8 class. Log10-transformed breadth and depth values were compared by one-way ANOVA with Sidak's multiple comparisons tests. TCRdb retrieved this table from immuneACCESS and kept in-frame rearrangements only. Not all clones are present; in checked studies, unresolved V genes account for under half, and no reason is known for the remainder. V, J and clone size reflect that table, while D and trimming were determined from the DNA. This sample has around 140,000 clones in its table, and 90% of those were observed once. The ten largest make up approximately 1.6% of the sample.

The sequence came from an adult in good health. The source was peripheral blood, collected on day 0 of AZD1222 vaccination.

The bases read TGTGCCAGCAGCTTAGGAGGGTCTCAGCAGGGCTACACCTTC. The encoded protein is CASSLGGSQQGYTF. In this chain, TRBV7-9 is recombined with TRBJ1-2, with the D gene uncertain. CDR1 and CDR2 (SEHNR, FQNEAQ) derive from the germline V gene (reference sequence). Including cysteine and phenylalanine, the CDR3 has 14 amino acids. Only the CDR3 DNA stays, 42 bases, in frame from base 1. V is reduced by 1 base and J by 8 bases, leaving a spacing of 14 bases between them.